Reported below is one T cell receptor beta chain. The source of the sample is a study of T cell changes during pregnancy in multiple sclerosis. CDR1 SGHDN and CDR2 FVKESK come from the germline V gene. Trimming stripped 0 bases from V and 5 bases from J, with 14 bases between. The CDR3 covers 16 residues. Some clones are missing from TCRdb's copy, which holds only in-frame ones; the method was immunoSEQ multiplex PCR. Among about 110,000 clones listed, approximately 89% were seen once. Sequencing used peripheral blood, obtained after pregnancy. The chain couples TRBV14 to TRBJ2-1; a weak D match, TRBD2 (5 bases). This sequence was found in a female donor with multiple sclerosis, enrolled in a pregnancy study. As DNA, the CDR3 is TGTGCCAGCAGCCAAGACGGCGGGTCCTCTCACAATGAGCAGTTCTTC. Residues: CASSQDGGSSHNEQFF.